This is a list of T cell receptor beta chains from one sample in a study of early stage breast cancer tumors. Method: immunoSEQ multiplex PCR; TCRdb's copy keeps in-frame clones and lacks some. The profile shows 35,000 to 45,000 clones, 70% to 80% of them singletons. Specimen: blood. The receptors here all came from a person aged 55 to 70 with breast cancer. CDR3s include the opening cysteine and the closing phenylalanine or tryptophan. The order of the fields is clone size, D gene, V gene, J gene, CDR3 DNA, CDR3 protein. A D gene is named only where the DNA matches it firmly. Clone size appears in some rows only: once, few, many, or a class for an expanded clone.

once,TRBD2,TRBV7-9,TRBJ2-2,TGTGCCAGCAGCTTAGATAGCGGGGGGACCACCCCCGGGGAGCTGTTTTTT,CASSLDSGGTTPGELFF
NA,NA,TRBV2,TRBJ2-7,TGTGCCAGCAGTGAATTGCTAACCTACGAGCAGTACTTC,CASSELLTYEQYF
NA,NA,TRBV11-3,TRBJ2-2,TGTGCCAGCAGCTTATGGCAGGGGAACACCGGGGAGCTGTTTTTT,CASSLWQGNTGELFF
NA,TRBD1,TRBV5-4,TRBJ2-7,TGTGCCAGCAGCAAAAGCCCCGGGACAGGGGTTTCAGGCGAGCAGTACTTC,CASSKSPGTGVSGEQYF
NA,NA,TRBV19,TRBJ1-4,TGTGCCAGTATGAGGTCGGCAACGGGTGAAAAACTGTTTTTT,CASMRSATGEKLFF
few,NA,TRBV6-1,TRBJ2-7,TGTGCCAGCAGTGCGGACGGGGGAGCGTACGAGCAGTACTTC,CASSADGGAYEQYF
NA,NA,TRBV11-2,TRBJ1-1,TGTGCCAGCAGCTTCGGGGGGAGGAACACTGAAGCTTTCTTT,CASSFGGRNTEAFF
few,NA,TRBV30,TRBJ1-2,TGTGCCTGGAGTGCCCCTCTAGGTACAGGGAGTTATGGCTACACCTTC,CAWSAPLGTGSYGYTF
NA,NA,TRBV18,TRBJ1-1,TGTGCCAGCTCACCGACTTTGAACACTGAAGCTTTCTTT,CASSPTLNTEAFF
NA,NA,TRBV7-6,TRBJ2-5,TGTGCCAGCAGCCGGGGGCCAGAGACCCAGTACTTC,CASSRGPETQYF
NA,TRBD2,TRBV6-1,TRBJ2-1,TGTGCCAGCAGAGAACTAGCGGGAGGGGGGAGTGAGCAGTTCTTC,CASRELAGGGSEQFF
NA,NA,TRBV4-2,TRBJ2-1,TGTGCCAGCAGCCAAGAGACCGGGAATTACAATGAGCAGTTCTTC,CASSQETGNYNEQFF
NA,TRBD2,TRBV7-9,TRBJ2-3,TGTGCCAGCAGCCCCCGGACTAGCGGGGCCACAGATACGCAGTATTTT,CASSPRTSGATDTQYF
NA,NA,TRBV6-1,TRBJ2-4,TGTGCCAGCAGCCCAGAAAACATTCAGTACTTC,CASSPENIQYF
NA,NA,TRBV27,TRBJ1-1,TGTGCCAGCAGTCCCCACCAGAACACTGAAGCTTTCTTT,CASSPHQNTEAFF
NA,NA,TRBV6-6,TRBJ2-1,TGTGCCAGCAGTTACACTCTGGGGTCTAGCGTTGAGCAGTTCTTC,CASSYTLGSSVEQFF
NA,NA,TRBV5-1,TRBJ1-2,TGCGCCAGCAGCTTCGACAGGTACTTGGATGGCTACACCTTC,CASSFDRYLDGYTF
NA,TRBD2,TRBV9,TRBJ2-4,TGTGCCAGCAGCGTTGGACCGGGGGGGAGTGGAAACATTCAGTACTTC,CASSVGPGGSGNIQYF
NA,NA,TRBV6-4,TRBJ1-5,TGTGCCAGCAGTGCCCGTGGGGACGGTCATAGCAATCAGCCCCAGCATTTT,CASSARGDGHSNQPQHF
NA,NA,TRBV19,TRBJ1-5,TGTGCCACCCGAAGACCGCCTCAGCCCCAGCATTTT,CATRRPPQPQHF
NA,NA,TRBV6-6,TRBJ1-1,TGTGCCAGCAGTTACAGGGGCAGCGATACTGAAGCTTTCTTT,CASSYRGSDTEAFF
NA,TRBD2,TRBV5-6,TRBJ2-5,TGTGCCAGCAGCTTTTGGACTAGGAGGTTTGGGACCCAGTACTTC,CASSFWTRRFGTQYF
NA,NA,TRBV9,TRBJ2-6,TGTGCCAGCAGTGCAGGGTCAGGGCCGAGTTCCGTCCTGACTTTC,CASSAGSGPSSVLTF
NA,NA,TRBV5-1,TRBJ1-4,TGCGCCAGCAGCTTATTTACAGGAGACGAAAAACTGTTTTTT,CASSLFTGDEKLFF
few,NA,TRBV30,TRBJ1-3,TGTGCCTGCGCGGGGGGCTCTGGAAACACCATATATTTT,CACAGGSGNTIYF
NA,TRBD1,TRBV5-1,TRBJ2-7,TGCGCCAGCAGCTTGGCCCGAGGGACAGGGAGCTCCTACGAGCAGTACTTC,CASSLARGTGSSYEQYF
NA,NA,TRBV5-1,TRBJ1-3,TGCGCCAGCAGCTTGACAGGGTCCGGTTCTGGAAACACCATATATTTT,CASSLTGSGSGNTIYF
NA,NA,TRBV6-1,TRBJ1-1,TGTGCCAGCAGTGCTCAGTCAAAAATAAAAGGTGAAGCTTTCTTT,CASSAQSKIKGEAFF
NA,TRBD2,TRBV9,TRBJ2-3,TGTGCCAGCAGCGGTTATAGCGGGACCAGCGCAGATACGCGGTATTTT,CASSGYSGTSADTRYF
few,TRBD2,TRBV7-8,TRBJ2-7,TGTGCCAGCAGCTTACTAGCGGGAGGACGGGAGCAGTACTTC,CASSLLAGGREQYF
NA,TRBD1,TRBV2,TRBJ1-1,TGTGCCAGCAGTGGCTCGACAGGGGGTTATTTCACTGAAGCTTTCTTT,CASSGSTGGYFTEAFF
NA,NA,TRBV1,TRBJ1-2,TGCACCAGCAGTCATACCCCGAAGACAGGAGTATATGGCTACACCTTC,CTSSHTPKTGVYGYTF
NA,TRBD1,TRBV5-1,TRBJ1-1,TGCGCCAGCAGCTTGGTGGCAGGGGGAAACACTGAAGCTTTCTTT,CASSLVAGGNTEAFF
few,NA,TRBV30,TRBJ2-2,TGTGCCTGGAGTTTGGGCACCGGGGAGCTGTTTTTT,CAWSLGTGELFF
NA,NA,TRBV7-8,TRBJ2-2,TGTGCCAGCAGCTTAGACAGGGTGGGCACCGGGGAGCTGTTTTTT,CASSLDRVGTGELFF
NA,NA,TRBV2,TRBJ1-1,TGTGCCAGCCGGGCCTCCCGCCAGGGTCTTACTGAAGCTTTCTTT,CASRASRQGLTEAFF
NA,NA,TRBV5-4,TRBJ1-2,TGTGCCAGCAGCCGGGGGGGTTCTAACTATGGCTACACCTTC,CASSRGGSNYGYTF
NA,TRBD1,TRBV19,TRBJ1-1,TGTGCCAGTAGTATATGGACAGGGAGCACTGAAGCTTTCTTT,CASSIWTGSTEAFF
NA,NA,TRBV7-5,TRBJ2-7,TGTGCCAGCAGTCCCGACCGTCTCGAGCAGTACTTC,CASSPDRLEQYF
NA,NA,TRBV19,TRBJ1-1,TGTGCCAGTAGTCATGAGGGCTTAGGGACTGAAGCTTTCTTT,CASSHEGLGTEAFF
NA,NA,TRBV4-1,TRBJ1-1,TGCGCCAGCAGCCAACCTTCCCGTCTGCACACTGAAGCTTTCTTT,CASSQPSRLHTEAFF
NA,NA,TRBV7-9,TRBJ2-1,TGTGCCAGCAGCTTTGATTTCCTAAGTGGTGAGCAGTTCTTC,CASSFDFLSGEQFF
few,NA,TRBV6-6,TRBJ1-4,TGTGCCAGCAGTTACTCGGCTTTGGTGGAAAAACTGTTTTTT,CASSYSALVEKLFF
few,NA,TRBV4-2,TRBJ1-2,TGTGCCAGCAGCCAGGCCGGGGGACCCCATGGCTACACCTTC,CASSQAGGPHGYTF
NA,NA,TRBV13,TRBJ2-7,TGTGCCAGCAGCTTAGGGGCCCAATACGAGCAGTACTTC,CASSLGAQYEQYF
NA,TRBD1,TRBV28,TRBJ1-2,TGTGCCAGCAGTTCCCCCGGGACAGGGGGCCATGGCTACACCTTC,CASSSPGTGGHGYTF
NA,NA,TRBV5-5,TRBJ1-1,TGTGCCAGCAGCTTCGGGGGAGACACTGAAGCTTTCTTT,CASSFGGDTEAFF
NA,TRBD2,TRBV4-2,TRBJ2-7,TGTGCCAGCAGCCTGCGTCTAGCGGGACCAACCTACGAGCAGTACTTC,CASSLRLAGPTYEQYF
NA,NA,TRBV7-9,TRBJ2-3,TGTGCCAGCAGCTTAAATTACGGGACAGATACGCAGTATTTT,CASSLNYGTDTQYF
NA,TRBD1,TRBV6-5,TRBJ1-5,TGTGCCAGTAGACAGGGTAATAGCAATCAGCCCCAGCATTTT,CASRQGNSNQPQHF
NA,TRBD2,TRBV11-1,TRBJ2-7,TGTGCCAGCAGCTCCACGACTAGCGGGAGGATCTACGAGCAGTACTTC,CASSSTTSGRIYEQYF
NA,NA,TRBV9,TRBJ2-5,TGTGCCAGCAGCGTACTATCGGGGAAGCAAGAGACCCAGTACTTC,CASSVLSGKQETQYF
NA,TRBD1,TRBV5-1,TRBJ2-7,TGTGCCAGCAGCTTATCCGGGACAGGGAACGAGCAGTACTTC,CASSLSGTGNEQYF
NA,NA,TRBV18,TRBJ2-1,TGTGCCAGCTCACCTAACGGGAGACCCAATGAGCAGTTCTTC,CASSPNGRPNEQFF
once,NA,TRBV19,TRBJ2-3,TGTGCCAGTAGCTATTTATCAGATACGCAGTATTTT,CASSYLSDTQYF
NA,TRBD1,TRBV9,TRBJ2-3,TGTGCCAGCAGCGTAGGAGGAGGGATTCGACAGGGGGCGCGATCAAGCACAGATACGCAGTATTTT,CASSVGGGIRQGARSSTDTQYF
NA,NA,TRBV7-7,TRBJ1-2,TGTGCTAGCAGCTTAGTGGCCGGGGGCAACTATGGCTACACCTTC,CASSLVAGGNYGYTF
NA,NA,TRBV7-9,TRBJ2-2,TGTGCCAGCAGCTTCCCGGGCCGCCTGACCACCGGGGAGCTGTTTTTT,CASSFPGRLTTGELFF
NA,NA,TRBV27,TRBJ1-1,TGTGCCAGCAGCGGAAAGGGAGGAACTGAAGCTTTCTTT,CASSGKGGTEAFF
few,TRBD2,TRBV5-1,TRBJ2-5,TGCGCCAGCAGCCAGGGGACTAGCGGGGGGCGGTATTTGGAGACCCAGTACTTC,CASSQGTSGGRYLETQYF